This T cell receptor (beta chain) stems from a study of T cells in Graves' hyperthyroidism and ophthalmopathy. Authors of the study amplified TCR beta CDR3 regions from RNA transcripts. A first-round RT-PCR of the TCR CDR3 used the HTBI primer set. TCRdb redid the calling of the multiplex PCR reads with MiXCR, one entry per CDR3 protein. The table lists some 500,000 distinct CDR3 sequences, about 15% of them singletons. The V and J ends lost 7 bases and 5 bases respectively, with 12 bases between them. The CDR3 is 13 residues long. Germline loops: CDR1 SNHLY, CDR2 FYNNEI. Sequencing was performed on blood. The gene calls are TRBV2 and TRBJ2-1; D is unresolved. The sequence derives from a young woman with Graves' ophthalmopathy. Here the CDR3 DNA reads TGTGCCAGCATCCAGAAGCCAGACAATGAGCAGTTCTTC. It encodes CASIQKPDNEQFF. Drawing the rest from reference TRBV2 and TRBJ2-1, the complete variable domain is EPEVTQTPSHQVTQMGQEVILRCVPISNHLYFYWYRQILGQKVEFLVSFYNNEISEKSEIFDDQFSVERPDGSNFTLKIRSTKLEDSAMYFCASIQKPDNEQFFGPGTRLTVL.